Following are 10 T cell receptor beta chains from one sample sequenced in a study of blood T cell repertoires in COVID-19. Profiling relied on immunoSEQ multiplex PCR, and the TCRdb table lists in-frame clones only, not all of them. The sample carries 150,000 to 200,000 clones, 70% to 85% recorded once. Sequencing used PBMCs or T cells enriched from blood (not recorded which). Receptor source: a woman aged 60 to 75 with acute COVID-19.

The rearrangement links TRBV4-3 to TRBJ1-2; 10 nucleotides align to TRBD1. Germline CDR1 reads LGHNA; CDR2 reads YSLEER. V dropped 4 bases and J dropped 1; count of bases not matched to a gene: 12. This CDR3 is built from 18 residues. DNA of the CDR3: TGCGCCAGCAGCCGCGTAGGATCAGGACAGGGGGGTAACTATGGCTACACCTTC. It translates to CASSRVGSGQGGNYGYTF.

This chain joins TRBV18 and TRBJ2-7; D is ambiguous. Germline V gives CDR1 KGHSH, CDR2 LQKENI. This CDR3 has 13 amino acids. Trimming shortened V by 3 bases and J by 0 bases, and 6 bases separated the two germline ends. CDR3 nucleotide sequence: TGTGCCAGCTCACCGAGCATCTCCTACGAGCAGTACTTC. As protein: CASSPSISYEQYF.

The rearrangement links TRBV29-1 to TRBJ2-1, with 8 positions matching TRBD1. Germline assignment: CDR1 SQVTM and CDR2 ANQGSEA. The length of the CDR3 is 11 residues. Germline trimming cut 7 bases from V and 8 bases from J; bases unmatched to any gene: 4. CDR3 protein: CSAGTGDEQFF. CDR3 nucleotides: TGCAGCGCGGGGACAGGTGATGAGCAGTTCTTC.

The chain is built from TRBV27 and TRBJ1-5, with 7 nucleotides matching TRBD1. V shed 4 bases, J shed 7 bases, and the junction held 7 bases outside the gene matches. This CDR3 has 14 amino acids. Per the germline V gene, CDR1 is MNHEY and CDR2 is SMNVEV (reference sequence). CDR3 coding DNA: TGTGCCAGCAGTTGGGACAGCTCGGGGCAGCCCCAGCATTTT. The encoded protein is CASSWDSSGQPQHF.

A single count supports this clone. The J gene is TRBJ1-1, the V gene TRBV6-5, with unresolved D. Trimming pared 2 bases from V and 12 bases from J, leaving 13 bases between. This CDR3 contains 12 residues. Germline-derived CDR1 and CDR2 are MNHEY and SVGAGI. CDR3 residues: CASSYPSGVSFF. The CDR3 DNA is TGTGCCAGCAGTTACCCGAGCGGGGTATCTTTCTTT.

This chain links TRBV7-6 with TRBJ1-1; no definite D call. The length of the CDR3 is 16 residues. V gave up 1 base and J gave up 5 bases, with 17 bases separating them. CDR1 is SGHVS and CDR2 is FNYEAQ in the germline V gene. The chain's CDR3 is CASSLGPAVRRTEAFF. The CDR3 DNA follows: TGTGCCAGCAGCTTAGGTCCGGCCGTTAGGCGGACTGAAGCTTTCTTT.

In this sample, this clone turned up a few times. The chain is built from TRBV28 and TRBJ2-1, with TRBD2 matching 8 bases. CDR3 size: 15 residues. V was clipped by 8 bases and J by 8 bases; unmatched bases: 14. Germline CDR1 and CDR2: MDHEN and SYDVKM. CDR3 sequence reads: CASYTMAGGTDEQFF. In nucleotides, the CDR3 is TGTGCCAGCTATACTATGGCGGGGGGCACCGATGAGCAGTTCTTC.

The chain recombines TRBV6-5 with TRBJ2-2, with D possibly matching TRBD2 (6 bases). The V end was cut by 0 bases, the J end by 10 bases, with 12 bases between. Germline V gene sequence: CDR1 MNHEY, CDR2 SVGAGI. The CDR3 has 14 residues. CDR3 sequence reads: CASSYSRLGKELFF. In DNA, the CDR3 is TGTGCCAGCAGTTACTCCCGACTAGGCAAGGAGCTGTTTTTT.

The chain employs TRBV6-1 and TRBJ1-1; D might be TRBD1 (5 bases). In germline, CDR1 is MNHNS, CDR2 SASEGT. The length of the CDR3 is 14 residues. V dropped 3 bases and J dropped 6 bases, with 14 bases sitting between them. The CDR3 nucleotides are TGTGCCAGCAGTGACCAGGGAAGAAACGCTGAAGCTTTCTTT. This codes for CASSDQGRNAEAFF.

This chain joins TRBV18 and TRBJ1-5, with 10 bases aligning to TRBD1. The CDR3 has 17 amino acids. V dropped 6 bases and J dropped 3; count of bases not matched to a gene: 11. Looked up from germline, CDR1 is KGHSH and CDR2 is LQKENI. This CDR3 reads CASSPNPGQGNNQPQHF. The CDR3 region has the DNA TGTGCCAGCTCTCCGAATCCGGGACAGGGGAACAATCAGCCCCAGCATTTT.